This is a list of T cell receptor beta chains from one sample in a study of PD-1 blockade in classical Hodgkin lymphoma. The repertoire was sequenced with immunoSEQ multiplex PCR; TCRdb's copy has only in-frame clones and lacks some. The sample yields under 95,000 clones, 85% to 95% seen once. The starting material was peripheral blood mononuclear cells (PBMCs), obtained at baseline. The receptors originated from a human donor with classical Hodgkin lymphoma. The CDR3 runs from the conserved cysteine through the conserved F or W. D genes are given only for firm matches. Clone size is not always given. Where it is, it says once, few, many or a class for expanded clones.

V,size,D,J,length,DNA,CDR3
TRBV18,NA,NA,TRBJ2-1,18,TGTGCCAGCTTCACCAACTTTGAGCGGTTGGGGTCCTACAATGAGCAGTTCTTC,CASFTNFERLGSYNEQFF
TRBV7-9,NA,NA,TRBJ2-5,11,TGTGCCAGCAGCCCACAGGGGACCCAGTACTTC,CASSPQGTQYF
TRBV19,NA,NA,TRBJ1-1,19,TGTGCCAGTATATGGCGAGGTTGGGGTTCTTCGGAGTCGAACACTGAAGCTTTCTTT,CASIWRGWGSSESNTEAFF
TRBV5-1,NA,NA,TRBJ2-5,14,TGCGCCAGCAGCCCGGGACGGAAAGAGGAGACCCAGTACTTC,CASSPGRKEETQYF
TRBV14,NA,TRBD2,TRBJ2-3,16,TGTGCCAGCAGCCTACTAGCGGGGGCCCGCACAGATACGCAGTATTTT,CASSLLAGARTDTQYF
TRBV18,NA,NA,TRBJ1-1,13,TGTGCCAGCTCACCTGGAGAGAACACTGAAGCTTTCTTT,CASSPGENTEAFF
TRBV4-1,NA,TRBD2,TRBJ2-5,18,TGCGCCAGCAGCCAAGACCCGATCGTGAGCGGGGGGAAAGAGACCCAGTACTTC,CASSQDPIVSGGKETQYF
TRBV30,NA,TRBD1,TRBJ2-7,14,TGTGCCTGGGCGGCCGGGACAGGGGGGTACGAGCAGTACTTC,CAWAAGTGGYEQYF
TRBV27,few,NA,TRBJ2-7,15,TGTGCCAGCAAGAGTAGGCGGGACTCCTCCTACGAGCAGTACTTC,CASKSRRDSSYEQYF
TRBV9,NA,NA,TRBJ2-1,11,TGTGCCAGCAGCGACGGGGTAGAGCAGTTCTTC,CASSDGVEQFF